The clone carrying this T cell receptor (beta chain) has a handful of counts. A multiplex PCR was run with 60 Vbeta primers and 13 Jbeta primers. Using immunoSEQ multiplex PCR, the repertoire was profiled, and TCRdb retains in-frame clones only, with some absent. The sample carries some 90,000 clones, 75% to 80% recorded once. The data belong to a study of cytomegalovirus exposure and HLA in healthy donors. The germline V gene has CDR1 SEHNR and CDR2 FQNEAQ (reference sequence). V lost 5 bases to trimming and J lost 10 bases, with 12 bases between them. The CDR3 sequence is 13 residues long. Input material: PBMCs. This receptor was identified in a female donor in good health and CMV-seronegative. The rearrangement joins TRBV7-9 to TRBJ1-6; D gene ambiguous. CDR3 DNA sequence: TGTGCCAGCAGCCCAGCGGGATTCTCACCCCTCCACTTT. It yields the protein CASSPAGFSPLHF.